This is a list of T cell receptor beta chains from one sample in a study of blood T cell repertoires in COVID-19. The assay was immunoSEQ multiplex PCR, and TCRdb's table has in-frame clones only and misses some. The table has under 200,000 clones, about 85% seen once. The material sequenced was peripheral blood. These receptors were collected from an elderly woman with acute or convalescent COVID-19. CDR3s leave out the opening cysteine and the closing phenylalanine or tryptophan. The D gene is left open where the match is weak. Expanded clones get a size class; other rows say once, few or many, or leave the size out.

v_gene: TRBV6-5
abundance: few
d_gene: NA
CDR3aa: ASSYPPSTEAF

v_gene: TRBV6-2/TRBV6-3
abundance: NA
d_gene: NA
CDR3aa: ASSLLQGSNYGYT

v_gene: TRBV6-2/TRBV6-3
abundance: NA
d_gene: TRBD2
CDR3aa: ASSIAGGHTGELF

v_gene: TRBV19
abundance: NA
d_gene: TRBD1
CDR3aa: ASTPTGGFEETQY

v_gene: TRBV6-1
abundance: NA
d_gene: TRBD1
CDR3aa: ASSEAGQYEQY

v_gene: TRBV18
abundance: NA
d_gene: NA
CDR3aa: ASSPGGSRAV

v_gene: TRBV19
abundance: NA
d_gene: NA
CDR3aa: ASSNYGGEETQY

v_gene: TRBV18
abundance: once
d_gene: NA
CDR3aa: ASSGLSSYEQY

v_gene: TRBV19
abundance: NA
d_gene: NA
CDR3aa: ASSINRPTLYNSPLH

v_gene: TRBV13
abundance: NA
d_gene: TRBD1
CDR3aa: ASSWTGAYEQY

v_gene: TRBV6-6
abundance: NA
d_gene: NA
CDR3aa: ASSYSWAGNTIY

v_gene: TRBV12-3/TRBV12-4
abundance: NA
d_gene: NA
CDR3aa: ASSTRQITAF

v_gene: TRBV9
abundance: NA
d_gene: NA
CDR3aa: ASTLGPQFNYGYT

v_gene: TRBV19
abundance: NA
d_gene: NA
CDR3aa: ASSSYRRRSATEAF

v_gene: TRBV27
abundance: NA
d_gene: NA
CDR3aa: ASSLKVSRGQPQH

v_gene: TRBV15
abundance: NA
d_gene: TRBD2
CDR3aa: ATSRQAGVYTGELF

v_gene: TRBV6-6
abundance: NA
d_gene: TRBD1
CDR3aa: ASSRVQGTTNEKLF

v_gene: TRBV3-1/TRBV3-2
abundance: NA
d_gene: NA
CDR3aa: ASGPGHTDTQY

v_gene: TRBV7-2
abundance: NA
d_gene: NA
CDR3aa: ASSLAGGWDSPLH

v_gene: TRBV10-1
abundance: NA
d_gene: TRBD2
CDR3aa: ASSESGSGGNNEQF

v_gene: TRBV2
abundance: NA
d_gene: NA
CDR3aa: ASSPRQSNTGELF

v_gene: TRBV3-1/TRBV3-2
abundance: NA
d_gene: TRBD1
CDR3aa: ASSQRPGDRRF

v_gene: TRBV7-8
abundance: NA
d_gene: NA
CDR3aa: ASAPGETNEKLF

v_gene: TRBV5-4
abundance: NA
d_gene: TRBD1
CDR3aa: ASRVDRGNYGYT

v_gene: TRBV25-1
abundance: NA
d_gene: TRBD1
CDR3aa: ASRHRDRGEAF

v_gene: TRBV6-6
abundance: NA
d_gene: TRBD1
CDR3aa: ASTADRGQIYGYT

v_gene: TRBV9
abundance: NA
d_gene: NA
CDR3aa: ASSVGVGARKPETQY

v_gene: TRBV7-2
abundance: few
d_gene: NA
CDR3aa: ASSLMQGPYEQY

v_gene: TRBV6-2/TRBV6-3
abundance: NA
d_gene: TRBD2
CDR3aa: ASSYSLAGATDTQY

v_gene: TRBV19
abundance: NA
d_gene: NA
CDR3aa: ASSATGGASYGYT

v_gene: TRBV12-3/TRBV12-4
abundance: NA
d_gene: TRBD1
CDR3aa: ASSIDRGSEQF

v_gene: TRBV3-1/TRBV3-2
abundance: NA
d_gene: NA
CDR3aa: ASRDTDTQY

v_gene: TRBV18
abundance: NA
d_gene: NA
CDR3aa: ASSPPVSGNTIY

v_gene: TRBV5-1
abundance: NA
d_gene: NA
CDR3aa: ASSLEGVGTQY

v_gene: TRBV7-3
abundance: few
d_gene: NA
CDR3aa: ASSPSGGIEETQY

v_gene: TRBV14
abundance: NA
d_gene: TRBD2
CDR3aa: ASSPGLAGYNEQF

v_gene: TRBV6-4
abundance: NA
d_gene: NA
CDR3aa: ASRAQTGLDTEAF

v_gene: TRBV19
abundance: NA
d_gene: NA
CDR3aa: ASSILVRDGYT

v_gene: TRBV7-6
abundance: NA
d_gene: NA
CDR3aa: ASSSRPRGNSPLH

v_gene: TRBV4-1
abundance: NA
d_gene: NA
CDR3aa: ASSQGPGQETQY

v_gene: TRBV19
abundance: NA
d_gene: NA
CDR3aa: ATSTRHEKLF

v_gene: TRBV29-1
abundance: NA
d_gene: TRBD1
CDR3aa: SAGTGLDTGELF

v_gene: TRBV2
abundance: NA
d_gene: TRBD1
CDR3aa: ASTGQGLISGNTIY

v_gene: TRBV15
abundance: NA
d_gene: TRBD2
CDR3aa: ATSRDELAAYNEQF

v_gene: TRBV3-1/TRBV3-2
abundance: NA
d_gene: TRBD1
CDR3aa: ASSPRQGRRYDQPQH

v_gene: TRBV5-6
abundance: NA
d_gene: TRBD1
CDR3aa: ASSLVEGDSSPLH

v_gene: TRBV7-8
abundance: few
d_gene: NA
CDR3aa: ASSGTGYNSPLH

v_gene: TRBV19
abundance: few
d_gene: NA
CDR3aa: ASSIQGGDTEAF

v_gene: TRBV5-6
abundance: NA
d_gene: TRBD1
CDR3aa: ASSLVAGGGYGYT

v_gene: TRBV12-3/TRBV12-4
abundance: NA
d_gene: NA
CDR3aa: ASGDSGVVTF

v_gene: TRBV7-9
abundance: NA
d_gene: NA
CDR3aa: ASSPSGYEQY

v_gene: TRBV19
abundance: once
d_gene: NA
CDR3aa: ASSVPGGSYYGYT

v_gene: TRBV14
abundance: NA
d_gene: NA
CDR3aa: ASSQEERYEQY